This record concerns one TCR beta chain sequence. Its specificity is not known. These data come from a study of shared clonotypes between healthy human individuals. Study overall: Each donor had three CD4 naive, three CD4 memory, two CD8 naive and one CD8 memory plate. Points from the study as a whole: Genetic and exposure-history diversity was limited by the few donors.

At a deep level, the assay was run. Here immunoSEQ multiplex PCR was the method, and the copy in TCRdb shows in-frame clones only, minus some. The table includes more than 2,000,000 clones, around 90% detected once. CDR3 length: 15 residues. The germline V and J ends were trimmed by 2 bases and 6 bases, with 11 bases remaining between them. CDR1 and CDR2 from the germline V gene are MDHEN and SYDVKM. Healthy adults negative for HIV, lacking recent acute infections or vaccinations, served as donors. The rearrangement joins TRBV28 to TRBJ1-6; no clear D gene. The receptor's source is a man aged 18 to 30 in good health. The source material was naive CD4+ T cells sorted from blood. Described subset: CD45RA+ positively selected. The CDR3 DNA reads TGTGCCAGCAGTTTAGCGGGTGCGGGTAATTCACCCCTCCACTTT. This codes for CASSLAGAGNSPLHF.